This T cell receptor (beta chain) comes out of a study of shared clonotypes between healthy human individuals. In the study overall: Researchers drew samples from two women and three men aged 18 to 49. Whole-study results and caveats: Clonotype sharing across donors was expected to vary with sequencing depth. Sampling covered blood only; tissue repertoires likely differ. Represented diversity (both genetic and exposure-history) was limited by the small number of donors.

As regards this clone: Its antigen is still unknown.

Naive CD8 isolation took CD45RO-negative cells positively selected for CCR7 and excluded terminally differentiated effector memory CD45RA+ cells. V was clipped by 2 bases and J by 5 bases, with 10 bases between them. Germline V gene sequence: CDR1 SGHTA, CDR2 FQGTGA. The CDR3 is 14 amino acids. The data were produced by immunoSEQ multiplex PCR, yet TCRdb's version contains in-frame clones alone and is incomplete. The sample shows over 2 million clones, about 94% of them seen only once. The chain carries TRBV7-3 and TRBJ2-1; D might be TRBD2 (6 bases). Sequencing was performed on naive CD8+ T cells sorted from blood. This TCR was recovered from a man between 18 and 29 years old in good health. The CDR3 DNA is TGTGCCAGCAGCTTAGCCGGGAGTCACAATGAGCAGTTCTTC. This translates into CASSLAGSHNEQFF. The full variable domain, its missing parts supplied by reference TRBV7-3 and TRBJ2-1, is GAGVSQTPSNKVTEKGKYVELRCDPISGHTALYWYRQSLGQGPEFLIYFQGTGAADDSGLPNDRFFAVRPEGSVSTLKIQRTERGDSAVYLCASSLAGSHNEQFFGPGTRLTVL.